The 21 T cell receptor beta chains below come from one sample, sequenced in a study of regulatory T cells in long-lasting Graves disease. The TCR beta library used iRepertoire HTBI primers with Arm-PCR amplification of CDR3. One entry per CDR3 protein results from TCRdb running MiXCR on the multiplex PCR reads. In the table there are approximately 470,000 distinct CDR3 sequences, 15% to 20% of which are singletons. The time point denotes: newly diagnosed GD, antithyroid drugs for less than 3 months. Extracted PBMC RNA gave rise to the TCR library. This sample also belongs to another study, concerning T cells in Graves' hyperthyroidism and ophthalmopathy.

Material: peripheral blood mononuclear cells (PBMCs), obtained at new diagnosis, from a patient treated with antithyroid drugs. These receptors were collected from a middle-aged man with Graves disease.

The genes are TRBV9 and TRBJ2-5, with D possibly being TRBD2 (7 bases). Between the trimmed V and J ends, which lost 4 bases and 5 bases, there was a span of 18 bases. Germline V CDR1 and CDR2: SGDLS, YYNGEE. The CDR3 runs 15 residues. CDR3 sequence reads: CASSSRGGAQETQYF. The CDR3 DNA reads as TGTGCCAGCAGCTCCCGAGGGGGGGCGCAGGAGACCCAGTACTTC.

This clonotype was counted ten times or more. This chain links TRBV7-8 with TRBJ1-4; possible D gene TRBD1, 5 bases. The germline V and J ends were trimmed by 5 bases and 0 bases, with 7 bases remaining between them. CDR3 length equals 14 residues. CDR1 is SGHVS and CDR2 is FQNEAQ in the germline V gene. CDR3 in DNA: TGTGCCAGCAGCACGACAGCAACTAATGAAAAACTGTTTTTT. Protein product: CASSTTATNEKLFF. The complete variable domain, with remaining parts taken from reference TRBV7-8 and TRBJ1-4, reads GAGVSQSPRYKVAKRGQDVALRCDPISGHVSLFWYQQALGQGPEFLTYFQNEAQLDKSGLPSDRFFAERPEGSVSTLKIQRTQQEDSAVYLCASSTTATNEKLFFGSGTQLSVL.

The rearrangement uses TRBV2 and TRBJ2-2; no reliable D call. Germline CDR1 and CDR2: SNHLY and FYNNEI. V shed 3 bases and J shed 7 bases, with 9 bases lying between them. CDR3 length equals 13 residues. CDR3 protein: CASSDLIVGELFF. CDR3 bases: TGTGCCAGCAGTGATCTTATTGTCGGGGAGCTGTTTTTT.

Only a few counts were recorded for this clonotype. The rearrangement links TRBV24-1 to TRBJ2-5; D might be TRBD1 (6 bases). Germline assignment: CDR1 KGHDR and CDR2 SFDVKD. The CDR3 runs 16 residues. Trimming pared 1 base from V and 1 base from J, leaving 12 bases between. The CDR3 here is CATSDFRGGSQETQYF. CDR3 sequence (DNA): TGTGCCACCAGTGATTTCAGAGGGGGAAGCCAAGAGACCCAGTACTTC.

This clonotype has more than one count but fewer than ten. V gene TRBV6-5 combines with J gene TRBJ2-7, with D perhaps matching TRBD2 (6 bases). The length of the CDR3 is 14 residues. CDR1 and CDR2 from the germline V gene are MNHEY and SVGAGI. The V gene lost 4 bases and the J gene lost 1 base, with 11 bases spanning the gap. As DNA, the CDR3 is TGTGCCAGCAGTTCCCAGGGACTGTCCTACGAGCAGTACTTC. Translating gives CASSSQGLSYEQYF.

This clonotype was observed at least ten times. V usage is TRBV24-1 and J usage is TRBJ2-1; 15 nucleotides line up with TRBD2. Germline V gives CDR1 KGHDR, CDR2 SFDVKD. CDR3 size: 17 residues. V was clipped by 3 bases and J by 4 bases; unmatched bases: 3. The CDR3 sequence is CATSDAGLAGGYNEQFF. CDR3 nucleotides: TGTGCCACCAGTGATGCGGGACTAGCGGGAGGTTACAATGAGCAGTTCTTC.

The sample holds a few counts of this clonotype. This chain uses TRBV20-1 with TRBJ2-7, with D uncertain. V lost 5 bases, J lost 3 bases, and 17 bases lay in between. Germline CDR1 is DFQATT and CDR2 is SNEGSKA (reference sequence). This CDR3 is 14 amino acids long. The CDR3 here is CSAVRTVRLYEQYF. The DNA for the CDR3 is TGCAGTGCTGTAAGGACGGTACGCCTCTACGAGCAGTACTTC.

This clonotype has more than one count but fewer than ten. V is TRBV6-1 and J is TRBJ1-5; the D gene is possibly TRBD1 (6 bases). V lost 10 bases to trimming and J lost 3 bases, with 25 bases between them. Germline CDR1 is MNHNS and CDR2 is SASEGT. The CDR3 contains 17 residues. The CDR3 protein is CATRVSRSGQLNQPQHF. CDR3 sequence (DNA): TGTGCCACCAGGGTATCGCGTTCTGGACAGCTCAATCAGCCCCAGCATTTT.

In regard to this clonotype: Given a much more abundant clone one base away, this may be a read error. The CDR3 coding sequence is TGTGCCGGCAGCGTAGACCAAGGGGCGGCTGAAGCTTTCTTT. Protein product: CAGSVDQGAAEAFF. This chain uses TRBV5-5 with TRBJ1-1, with D maybe TRBD1 (5 bases). CDR1 is SGHKS, CDR2 YYEKEE, per germline (reference sequence). This CDR3 spans 14 amino acids.

CDR3 nucleotides: TGTGCCAGCAGCTTAGTCCCTAGCGGGGGCCCCTACGAGCAGTACTTC. Its protein is CASSLVPSGGPYEQYF. The chain couples TRBV7-2 to TRBJ2-7; 10 bases are a match to TRBD2. CDR3 length equals 16 residues. Germline assignment: CDR1 SGHTA and CDR2 FQGNSA. The V segment lost 1 base and the J segment 2 bases; nucleotides outside the gene matches: 5.

This clonotype appeared many times. The chain combines TRBV10-3 with TRBJ2-5, with 8 bases aligning to TRBD1. There are 13 residues in the CDR3. Germline V gene sequence: CDR1 ENHRY, CDR2 SYGVKD. Germline trimming cut 11 bases from V and 2 bases from J; bases unmatched to any gene: 7. The CDR3 DNA sequence: TGTGCCGCTCAACAGGGGGGTCAAGAGACCCAGTACTTC. Its protein product is CAAQQGGQETQYF.

This clonotype showed up many times. This chain uses TRBV5-1 with TRBJ1-1; 8 nucleotides agree with TRBD1. Losses at the gene ends were 1 base for V and 7 bases for J; bases not matched to a gene: 6. CDR3 length: 14 residues. Germline CDR1 and CDR2: SGHRS and YFSETQ. CDR3 sequence reads: CASSLQGAPGEAFF. The CDR3 DNA sequence: TGCGCCAGCAGCTTGCAGGGGGCGCCCGGTGAAGCTTTCTTT.

This clonotype was detected many times. This chain uses TRBV7-2 with TRBJ2-3; TRBD1 is a possible D gene (6 bases). The CDR3 is 15 residues long. Trimming stripped 4 bases from V and 0 bases from J, with 11 bases between. Germline-derived CDR1 and CDR2 are SGHTA and FQGNSA. CDR3 in DNA: TGTGCCAGCAGCTCAGGACAGTCAAGCACAGATACGCAGTATTTT. Translating gives CASSSGQSSTDTQYF. Full variable domain (outside the CDR3, taken from reference TRBV7-2 and TRBJ2-3): GAGVSQSPSNKVTEKGKDVELRCDPISGHTALYWYRQSLGQGLEFLIYFQGNSAPDKSGLPSDRFSAERTGGSVSTLTIQRTQQEDSAVYLCASSSGQSSTDTQYFGPGTRLTVL.

This clonotype appeared many times. This rearrangement joins TRBV28 to TRBJ2-7; 11 nucleotides agree with TRBD2. This CDR3 contains 15 residues. Germline V gene data show CDR1 as MDHEN and CDR2 as SYDVKM. V shed 2 bases, J shed 6 bases, and the junction held 6 bases outside the gene matches. The CDR3 loop reads CASSLTPGTSGEQYF. The CDR3 nucleotides are TGTGCCAGCAGTTTAACCCCCGGGACTAGCGGCGAGCAGTACTTC. The full variable domain, in which reference TRBV28 and TRBJ2-7 provide the parts outside the CDR3, is DVKVTQSSRYLVKRTGEKVFLECVQDMDHENMFWYRQDPGLGLRLIYFSYDVKMKEKGDIPEGYSVSREKKERFSLILESASTNQTSMYLCASSLTPGTSGEQYFGPGTRLTVT.

This clonotype was counted many times. The chain uses TRBV2 and TRBJ2-3; 10 nucleotides agree with TRBD2. Per the germline V gene, CDR1 is SNHLY and CDR2 is FYNNEI. The length of the CDR3 is 15 residues. V dropped 8 bases and J dropped 0; count of bases not matched to a gene: 5. CDR3 sequence: CASGTSDPSTDTQYF. CDR3 nucleotides: TGTGCCAGCGGGACTAGCGACCCTAGCACAGATACGCAGTATTTT.

This clonotype was seen more than once but under ten times. This chain uses TRBV15 with TRBJ1-4; D unresolved. The germline V and J ends were trimmed by 3 bases and 5 bases, with 13 bases remaining between them. The CDR3 runs 15 residues. Germline loops: CDR1 LNHNV, CDR2 YYDKDF (reference sequence). The CDR3 DNA is TGTGCCACCAGCAGTGGACGGGAACAGAATGAAAAACTGTTTTTT. Protein product: CATSSGREQNEKLFF.

This chain connects TRBV7-9 to TRBJ2-3, with unresolved D. The CDR3 consists of 17 residues. CDR1 and CDR2 (germline): SEHNR, FQNEAQ (reference sequence). V was clipped by 1 base and J by 5 bases, with 19 bases between them. The CDR3 DNA is TGTGCCAGCAGCTTAGATGGGGAATCGATTTTTATAGATACGCAGTATTTT. Translated, it gives CASSLDGESIFIDTQYF.

This clonotype has a count of ten or more. This chain links TRBV30 with TRBJ2-7, with D tentatively TRBD1 or TRBD2 (5 bases each). Germline-derived CDR1 and CDR2 are GTSNPN and SVGIG (reference sequence). The CDR3 has 15 residues. Between the trimmed V and J ends, which lost 0 bases and 5 bases, there was a span of 17 bases. The CDR3 DNA reads TGTGCCTGGAGTGTGCTGCGTGGGGGTGCTGACGAGCAGTACTTC. As protein: CAWSVLRGGADEQYF.

This clonotype showed up many times. The chain is built from TRBV28 and TRBJ2-3; 13 bases fit TRBD2. CDR3 size: 19 residues. Trimming at V came to 6 bases and at J to 0 bases, leaving 12 bases not matched to a gene. Germline V gene lookup returns CDR1 MDHEN and CDR2 SYDVKM. CDR3 protein: CASSWGLAGTKLSTDTQYF. The CDR3 nucleotides read TGTGCCAGCAGCTGGGGACTAGCGGGGACCAAGCTTAGCACAGATACGCAGTATTTT.

At least ten counts were recorded for this clonotype. The J gene is TRBJ1-1, the V gene TRBV2; D is possibly TRBD1 (6 bases). The CDR3 has 13 amino acids. Germline V gene data show CDR1 as SNHLY and CDR2 as FYNNEI. V gave up 7 bases and J gave up 5 bases, with 14 bases separating them. CDR3: CASTLRGGTEAFF. CDR3 DNA: TGTGCCAGCACCCTAAGGGGGGGTACTGAAGCTTTCTTT. Using reference TRBV2 and TRBJ1-1 for the parts outside the CDR3, the full variable domain is EPEVTQTPSHQVTQMGQEVILRCVPISNHLYFYWYRQILGQKVEFLVSFYNNEISEKSEIFDDQFSVERPDGSNFTLKIRSTKLEDSAMYFCASTLRGGTEAFFGQGTRLTVV.

This clonotype came up many times. The rearrangement uses TRBV27 and TRBJ1-6; D is unclear. The length of the CDR3 is 12 residues. Germline V gene lookup returns CDR1 MNHEY and CDR2 SMNVEV (reference sequence). Trimming left V 5 bases short and J 8 bases short, with 7 bases between. The CDR3 here is CASSPRDSPLHF. The CDR3 DNA is TGTGCCAGCAGTCCCCGTGATTCACCCCTCCACTTT.